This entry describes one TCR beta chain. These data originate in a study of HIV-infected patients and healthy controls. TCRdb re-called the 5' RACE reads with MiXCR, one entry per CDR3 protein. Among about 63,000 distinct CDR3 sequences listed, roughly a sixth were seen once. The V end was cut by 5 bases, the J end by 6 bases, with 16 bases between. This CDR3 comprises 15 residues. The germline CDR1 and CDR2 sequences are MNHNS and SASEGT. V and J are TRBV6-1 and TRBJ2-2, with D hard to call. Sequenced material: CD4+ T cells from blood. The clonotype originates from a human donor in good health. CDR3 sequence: CASSPRADMSGELFF. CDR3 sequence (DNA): TGTGCCAGCAGTCCCCGGGCGGATATGTCCGGGGAGCTGTTTTTT.